This TCR beta chain was captured in a study of vaccination and CD4 T cells after COVID-19. The CDR3 has 12 amino acids. V was cut by 9 bases and J by 3 bases, with 10 bases left in between. CDR1 is SGHTS, CDR2 YDEGEE, per germline. The Oncomine TCR Beta short-read assay sequenced DNA from cultured CD4+ T cells. Cultured CD4+ T cells were the source of extracted genomic DNA. MiXCR was run by TCRdb on the PCR reads, yielding one entry per CDR3 protein. The sample lists about 5,500 distinct CDR3 sequences; about two fifths were seen once. Treatment given: roughly ten-day PBMC culture with coronavirus spike peptide pools or control peptides (ViraFEST assay). The unexposed donor provided CD4+ T cells, which were taken before the COVID-19 pandemic (2011-2018). The culture of a few million PBMCs per well included 8.5 to 10 IU/ml IL-2 and roughly 10 ug/ml peptide pools. A remark on this clonotype: Antigen specificity is unknown.

The sequence came from a human donor in good health. This chain connects TRBV5-8 to TRBJ1-5; D remains unclear. Sequences were obtained from CD4+ T cells from blood, cultured in vitro. This CDR3 reads CATEGLNQPQHF. The CDR3 nucleotides read TGTGCCACCGAAGGTCTCAATCAGCCCCAGCATTTT. The variable domain in full, with the rest retrieved from reference TRBV5-8 and TRBJ1-5, is EAGVTQSPTHLIKTRGQQATLRCSPISGHTSVYWYQQALGLGLQFLLWYDEGEERNRGNFPPRFSGRQFPNYSSELNVNALELEDSALYLCATEGLNQPQHFGDGTRLSIL.